The 15 T cell receptor beta chains below all came from one sample that was sequenced in a study of beta chain features in type 1 diabetes. The entirety of the isolated RNA underwent reverse transcription, so expressed TCRB transcripts were sequenced. Libraries were prepared by immunoSEQ multiplex PCR; TCRdb keeps only in-frame clonotypes and omits some of them. The data show about 200,000 clones, around 9.9% seen once. The sample was central memory CD4+ T cells from blood. The receptors originated from a young man in good health.

The chain has TRBV9 and TRBJ1-2; TRBD1 is a possible D gene (6 bases). The germline gives CDR1 SGDLS, CDR2 YYNGEE. The V end was cut by 4 bases, the J end by 7 bases, with 14 bases between. The length of the CDR3 is 13 residues. The CDR3 sequence: CASSPRQDLGYTF. The CDR3 nucleotides are TGTGCCAGCAGCCCCCGACAGGACCTTGGCTACACCTTC.

Only a few counts were recorded for this clone. The chain links TRBV15 to TRBJ2-1, with 7 bases aligning to TRBD1. CDR3 length equals 14 residues. Germline V gene sequence: CDR1 LNHNV, CDR2 YYDKDF (reference sequence). The ends lost 6 bases at V and 8 bases at J; junction bases unmatched: 10. The CDR3 protein is CATRDRELLYEQFF. CDR3 DNA sequence: TGTGCCACCAGAGACAGGGAGTTGTTATATGAGCAGTTCTTC.

This clone has ten or more counts. The chain recombines TRBV27 with TRBJ2-7, with TRBD2 matching over 11 bases. The CDR3 sequence is 17 residues long. The J segment lost 3 bases and the V segment lost 3 bases, leaving 10 bases of the junction unmatched. The germline gives CDR1 MNHEY, CDR2 SMNVEV (reference sequence). CDR3 amino acids: CASSFPSGSGRGYEQYF. The CDR3 bases are TGTGCCAGCAGTTTCCCCTCCGGTAGCGGGAGGGGCTACGAGCAGTACTTC.

J is TRBJ2-3 and V is TRBV25-1, with a tentative D call TRBD2 (6 bases). The germline V gene has CDR1 MGHDK and CDR2 SYGVNS. The CDR3 spans 12 residues. V shed 3 bases and J shed 7 bases, with 8 bases lying between them. The CDR3 spells CASSEGGNTQYF. CDR3 DNA sequence: TGTGCCAGCAGTGAGGGGGGTAATACGCAGTATTTT.

The rearrangement uses TRBV28 and TRBJ2-7; D call uncertain. CDR1 and CDR2 from the germline V gene are MDHEN and SYDVKM. Between the trimmed V and J ends, which lost 9 bases and 0 bases, there was a span of 15 bases. The CDR3 covers 14 residues. The CDR3 loop is CASRLLLNSYEQYF. The CDR3 nucleotides are TGTGCCAGTCGACTTCTTCTCAACTCCTACGAGCAGTACTTC.

The table lists this clone with a few counts. An end of the junction differs from the germline gene, which may be a read error. The chain employs TRBV2 and TRBJ1-2; D unresolved. CDR1 and CDR2 from the germline V gene are SNHLY and FYNNEI. The CDR3 has 12 amino acids. CDR3 sequence (DNA): TGTGCCAGCAGTGAAAGTGGCAGGAGTTGGGCCTTC. Protein sequence: CASSESGRSWAF.

A remark on this clone: Distinct nucleotide sequences in the sample also encode this CDR3. The chain employs TRBV7-6 and TRBJ2-7; D uncertain. Germline CDR1 and CDR2: SGHVS and FNYEAQ. V was pared by 5 bases and J by 0 bases, with 11 bases between. The CDR3 runs 14 residues. The CDR3 protein is CASSLTSPSYEQYF. DNA for the CDR3: TGTGCCAGCAGCCTTACCAGTCCCTCCTACGAGCAGTACTTC. Full variable domain (remainder filled in from reference TRBV7-6 and TRBJ2-7): GAGVSQSPRYKVTKRGQDVALRCDPISGHVSLYWYRQALGQGPEFLTYFNYEAQQDKSGLPNDRFSAERPEGSISTLTIQRTEQRDSAMYRCASSLTSPSYEQYFGPGTRLTVT.

This clone was picked up a small number of times. Distinct nucleotide sequences in the sample also encode this CDR3. The V call is TRBV7-9, the J call TRBJ2-5; D is unclear. Between the trimmed V and J ends, which lost 3 bases and 4 bases, there was a span of 3 bases. The germline V gene has CDR1 SEHNR and CDR2 FQNEAQ (reference sequence). The CDR3 is 11 residues long. The CDR3 DNA reads TGTGCCAGCAGCTTCTCAGAGACCCAGTACTTC. Translated, it gives CASSFSETQYF.

This clone occurred a few times. A much bigger clone sits one base away, suggesting this may be a read error. The chain links TRBV29-1 to TRBJ2-5; 10 bases fit TRBD1. The CDR3 is 13 amino acids. J was trimmed by 1 base and V by 7 bases; bases with no gene match: 3. Germline V lookup: CDR1 SQVTM, CDR2 ANQGSEA. As DNA, the CDR3 is TGCAGCGATCGACAGGGGGCCCAAGAGACCCAGTACTTC. Translation: CSDRQGAQETQYF.

This rearrangement joins TRBV11-2 to TRBJ2-3; D not certain. The CDR3 runs 16 residues. V was pared by 1 base and J by 2 bases, with 13 bases between. Per germline, CDR1 SGHAT and CDR2 FQNNGV. The CDR3 DNA sequence: TGTGCCAGCAGCTTAGTTTCCCTTGGGTTCACAGATACGCAGTATTTT. Its protein is CASSLVSLGFTDTQYF. The full variable domain, its missing parts supplied by reference TRBV11-2 and TRBJ2-3, is EAGVAQSPRYKIIEKRQSVAFWCNPISGHATLYWYQQILGQGPKLLIQFQNNGVVDDSQLPKDRFSAERLKGVDSTLKIQPAKLEDSAVYLCASSLVSLGFTDTQYFGPGTRLTVL.

About this clone itself: A read error is the likely source, as a far larger clone sits one nucleotide away. The V gene is TRBV7-6, the J gene TRBJ2-7, with TRBD1 matching 7 bases. Germline CDR1 is SGHVS and CDR2 is FNYEAQ. The CDR3 is 12 residues long. The CDR3 region has the DNA TGTGCCAGCAGCGTAGCAGGGGGCGAGCAGTACTTC. As protein: CASSVAGGEQYF.

The chain carries TRBV28 and TRBJ2-1; possibly TRBD2 for D (6 bases). The CDR3 extends over 13 amino acids. Trimming took off 7 bases at V and 8 bases at J, with 15 bases between the two ends. The V gene's germline CDR1 is MDHEN and CDR2 SYDVKM. For the CDR3, the DNA is TGTGCCAGCACCGCGGGGCAGCGTGATGAGCAGTTCTTC. Amino acid sequence: CASTAGQRDEQFF.

The chain couples TRBV5-4 to TRBJ1-4; D is perhaps TRBD1 (6 bases). This CDR3 contains 15 residues. Trimming pared 4 bases from V and 8 bases from J, leaving 18 bases between. Looked up from germline, CDR1 is SGHNT and CDR2 is YYREEE (reference sequence). For the CDR3, the DNA is TGTGCCAGCAGCCCAGGCACAGGGTATCGGGAAAAACTGTTTTTT. Its translation: CASSPGTGYREKLFF.

This clone was picked up a small number of times. The J gene is TRBJ2-5, the V gene TRBV7-9, with D perhaps TRBD1 (5 bases). Trimming left V 3 bases short and J 4 bases short, with 9 bases between. CDR1 is SEHNR and CDR2 is FQNEAQ in the germline V gene (reference sequence). This CDR3 is 13 amino acids long. Written as DNA, the CDR3 is TGTGCCAGCAGCTTGGCAGGGCGAGAGACCCAGTACTTC. Residues: CASSLAGRETQYF.

J is TRBJ2-1 and V is TRBV11-2; TRBD2 matches at 7 bases. Germline assignment: CDR1 SGHAT and CDR2 FQNNGV. Trimming cost V 6 bases and J 9 bases; bases outside gene matches: 14. CDR3 length: 15 amino acids. The CDR3 is CASRNRDYYTSEQFF. The CDR3 DNA reads TGTGCCAGCAGGAACCGGGACTACTACACGAGTGAGCAGTTCTTC.